One and the same sample provided the 23 T cell receptor beta chains below, sequenced in a study of early T cells in non-severe SARS-CoV-2 infection. TCRdb fed the 5' RACE reads into MiXCR, producing one record per CDR3 protein. Here the sample spans 80,000 or so distinct CDR3 sequences, around 16% being singletons. Sequenced: whole blood. Source of these receptors: an adult who was a healthcare worker with PCR-confirmed SARS-CoV-2 infection or an uninfected control (not recorded which).

This clonotype was counted only a few times. This rearrangement joins TRBV7-2 to TRBJ2-1; D perhaps matches TRBD2 (6 bases). CDR1 and CDR2 (germline): SGHTA, FQGNSA. There are 15 residues in the CDR3. The V gene lost 5 bases and the J gene lost 5 bases, with 16 bases spanning the gap. For the CDR3, the DNA is TGTGCCAGCAGCCCTAGGGAACTAGCCAACAATGAGCAGTTCTTC. As protein: CASSPRELANNEQFF. The entire variable domain, with the rest obtained from reference TRBV7-2 and TRBJ2-1, is as follows: GAGVSQSPSNKVTEKGKDVELRCDPISGHTALYWYRQSLGQGLEFLIYFQGNSAPDKSGLPSDRFSAERTGGSVSTLTIQRTQQEDSAVYLCASSPRELANNEQFFGPGTRLTVL.

This clonotype has more than one count but fewer than ten. The chain links TRBV3-1 to TRBJ1-6; D gene uncertain. The length of the CDR3 is 14 residues. Per the germline V gene, CDR1 is LGHDT and CDR2 is YNNKEL (reference sequence). V was trimmed by 2 bases and J by 6 bases, leaving 8 bases between them. The CDR3, as DNA: TGTGCCAGCAGCCAATCCATACTTAATTCACCCCTCCACTTT. Translation gives CASSQSILNSPLHF.

This sequence joins TRBV11-1 and TRBJ2-4; TRBD1 aligns across 9 bases. The germline V gene has CDR1 SGHAT and CDR2 FQDESV (reference sequence). The CDR3 contains 14 residues. Losses at the gene ends were 4 bases for V and 7 bases for J; bases not matched to a gene: 5. The CDR3 coding sequence is TGTGCCAGCAGCTCGACAGGGGGTCATAACATTCAGTACTTC. Translation gives CASSSTGGHNIQYF.

This clonotype was seen many times. V gene TRBV19 combines with J gene TRBJ2-2; D is unresolved. Trimming took off 1 base at V and 3 bases at J, with 9 bases between the two ends. The CDR3 runs 15 residues. CDR1 is LNHDA and CDR2 is SQIVND in the germline V gene (reference sequence). The CDR3 coding sequence is TGTGCCAGTAGTATAGTTCCTGACTACACCGGGGAGCTGTTTTTT. Translating it yields CASSIVPDYTGELFF.

This clonotype occurred a few times. V is TRBV20-1 and J is TRBJ1-2; D is undetermined. CDR1 is DFQATT and CDR2 is SNEGSKA in the germline V gene (reference sequence). The CDR3 loop spans 12 amino acids. V gave up 1 base and J gave up 0 bases, with 3 bases separating them. In DNA form, the CDR3 reads TGCAGTGCTAGAGGCTCTAACTATGGCTACACCTTC. Its translation: CSARGSNYGYTF.

In its sample, this clonotype was seen many times. The V gene is TRBV20-1, the J gene TRBJ1-4; D unresolved. Germline-derived CDR1 and CDR2 are DFQATT and SNEGSKA (reference sequence). V shed 0 bases and J shed 3 bases, with 11 bases lying between them. The CDR3 totals 15 residues. CDR3 nucleotides: TGCAGTGCTAGAGATCCCCTTACCCCTAATGAAAAACTGTTTTTT. Protein: CSARDPLTPNEKLFF.

This clonotype was observed a handful of times. The chain joins TRBV19 to TRBJ2-1; TRBD2 matches at 9 bases. After removal of 2 bases from V and 7 bases from J, the junction contained 12 bases not matched to a gene. Germline loops: CDR1 LNHDA, CDR2 SQIVND (reference sequence). This CDR3 is 17 amino acids long. The CDR3 region has the DNA TGTGCCAGTAGTATACAAGAGGCTAGCGGGGAAGGGAATGAGCAGTTCTTC. It specifies CASSIQEASGEGNEQFF.

In its sample, this clonotype was seen a few times. This chain uses TRBV5-1 with TRBJ2-5; 8 bases line up with TRBD2. Trimming took 1 base from V and 0 from J; bases not matched to a gene: 5. Germline V gene sequence: CDR1 SGHRS, CDR2 YFSETQ. The CDR3 sequence is 16 residues long. This chain's CDR3 is CASSLKGLDYQETQYF. The CDR3 DNA reads TGCGCCAGCAGCTTGAAGGGACTAGATTACCAAGAGACCCAGTACTTC.

The gene calls are TRBV11-2 and TRBJ2-5; D may be TRBD1 (6 bases). The CDR3 length is 14 residues. CDR1 SGHAT and CDR2 FQNNGV come from the germline V gene. V lost 2 bases, J lost 2 bases, and 9 bases lay in between. Here the CDR3 DNA reads TGTGCCAGCAGCTTAATGACAGGTCAAGAGACCCAGTACTTC. Amino acids: CASSLMTGQETQYF.

The V gene is TRBV7-9, the J gene TRBJ2-7; 13 bases fit TRBD2. This CDR3 has 14 amino acids. Losses at the gene ends were 4 bases for V and 6 bases for J; bases not matched to a gene: 3. CDR1 is SEHNR and CDR2 is FQNEAQ in the germline V gene (reference sequence). CDR3 region: CASSWGTSGVEQYF. The CDR3 bases are TGTGCCAGCAGCTGGGGGACTAGCGGGGTCGAGCAGTACTTC.

This chain joins TRBV20-1 and TRBJ2-7; unclear D gene. CDR1 DFQATT and CDR2 SNEGSKA come from the germline V gene (reference sequence). Trimming left V 5 bases short and J 0 bases short, with 11 bases between. The length of the CDR3 is 13 residues. The DNA for the CDR3 is TGCAGTGCTCCGACTGGAGACTCCTACGAGCAGTACTTC. It yields the protein CSAPTGDSYEQYF.

This clonotype was observed at least ten times. This chain connects TRBV3-1 to TRBJ2-1; D is ambiguous. Germline V lookup: CDR1 LGHDT, CDR2 YNNKEL (reference sequence). The CDR3 contains 13 residues. V was shortened by 3 bases and J by 11 bases, with 14 bases between the two germline ends. The DNA of the CDR3 is TGTGCCAGCAGCCATGGCTATGGCCTTCAGCAGTTCTTC. Its protein product is CASSHGYGLQQFF.

This clonotype was recorded once. The rearrangement links TRBV6-5 to TRBJ2-7; 9 bases line up with TRBD1. The CDR3 sequence is 15 residues long. Germline V gene sequence: CDR1 MNHEY, CDR2 SVGAGI. J gave up 5 bases and V 0 bases, and 5 bases lay outside the gene matches. The CDR3 DNA is TGTGCCAGCAGTTACTCAGGGACAGGGTTTAACGAGCAGTACTTC. It yields the protein CASSYSGTGFNEQYF.

This clonotype was recorded a few times. V usage is TRBV7-9 and J usage is TRBJ2-7; 8 bases match TRBD1. The V gene's germline CDR1 is SEHNR and CDR2 FQNEAQ (reference sequence). V dropped 6 bases and J dropped 5; count of bases not matched to a gene: 12. The CDR3 spans 15 residues. Here the CDR3 reads CASSPGQGGGNEQYF. The CDR3 DNA is TGTGCCAGCAGTCCAGGACAGGGTGGAGGAAACGAGCAGTACTTC.

This clonotype was found a few times. The V and J genes are TRBV20-1 and TRBJ1-2; D ambiguous. The CDR3 has 13 residues. V shed 6 bases and J shed 2 bases, with 13 bases lying between them. Per the germline V gene, CDR1 is DFQATT and CDR2 is SNEGSKA (reference sequence). Here the CDR3 reads CSAPGGGNYGYTF. The DNA for the CDR3 is TGCAGTGCCCCCGGCGGAGGGAACTATGGCTACACCTTC.

This clonotype has only a few counts. The rearrangement uses TRBV10-2 and TRBJ2-2; maybe TRBD2 (7 bases). The CDR3 totals 12 residues. CDR1 and CDR2 (germline): WSHSY, SAAADI. Trimming pared 7 bases from V and 6 bases from J, leaving 9 bases between. CDR3 in DNA: TGCGCCAGCACCGGGGGGCCCGGGGAGCTGTTTTTT. As protein: CASTGGPGELFF.

This clonotype occurred a few times. This chain uses TRBV5-1 with TRBJ2-3, with TRBD1 identical over 9 bases. V lost 5 bases and J lost 0; bases outside the gene matches: 1. Germline loops: CDR1 SGHRS, CDR2 YFSETQ. This CDR3 region has 14 residues. Written as DNA, the CDR3 is TGCGCCAGCAGGGGGACAGGGAGCACAGATACGCAGTATTTT. Amino acids: CASRGTGSTDTQYF.

CDR3 region: CASSLGTGVYGYTF. As DNA, the CDR3 is TGTGCCAGCAGTTTGGGGACAGGGGTGTATGGCTACACCTTC. The V gene is TRBV28, the J gene TRBJ1-2, with 10 bases identical to TRBD1. CDR3 length equals 14 residues. Germline CDR1 MDHEN, CDR2 SYDVKM. V lost 3 bases and J lost 5; bases outside the gene matches: 3.

The rearrangement uses TRBV6-2 or TRBV6-3 and TRBJ2-7, with D possibly matching TRBD2 (6 bases). V lost 5 bases and J 5 bases, leaving 16 bases between the germline ends. CDR1 and CDR2 (germline): MNHEY, SVGEGT. The CDR3 consists of 14 residues. CDR3 sequence reads: CASSVRRWEDEQYF. DNA for the CDR3: TGTGCCAGCAGTGTGAGGAGGTGGGAGGACGAGCAGTACTTC.

This clonotype was seen a few times. CDR3 amino acids: CASSAQGAKNIQYF. The CDR3 bases are TGTGCCAGCAGTGCACAGGGGGCCAAAAACATTCAGTACTTC. The genes are TRBV6-1 and TRBJ2-4, with 7 bases identical to TRBD1. J gave up 1 base and V 4 bases, and 1 base lay outside the gene matches. Germline CDR1 MNHNS, CDR2 SASEGT. This CDR3 contains 14 residues.

The chain combines TRBV29-1 with TRBJ2-2, with D tentatively TRBD2 (6 bases). This CDR3 region has 15 residues. Between the trimmed V and J ends, which lost 4 bases and 6 bases, there was a span of 18 bases. Germline V CDR1 and CDR2: SQVTM, ANQGSEA. Here the CDR3 DNA reads TGCAGCGTTGGGCGGGACTCGACAAATTCCGGGGAGCTGTTTTTT. It encodes CSVGRDSTNSGELFF.

This clonotype was seen more than once but under ten times. The chain is built from TRBV29-1 and TRBJ1-5, with a tentative D call TRBD1 (6 bases). The CDR3 sequence is 11 residues long. Germline CDR1 reads SQVTM; CDR2 reads ANQGSEA. Trimming left V 3 bases short and J 11 bases short, with 11 bases between. CDR3 bases: TGCAGCGTTGACAGGGGCGGGACCCAGCATTTT. It yields the protein CSVDRGGTQHF.

The genes are TRBV6-1 and TRBJ1-1; no definite D call. The ends were cut back, 1 base at V and 3 bases at J, with 6 bases in the middle. Germline values: CDR1 MNHNS, CDR2 SASEGT. The CDR3 has 13 residues. CDR3 region: CASSEDGYTEAFF. CDR3 bases: TGTGCCAGCAGTGAAGATGGTTACACTGAAGCTTTCTTT.